This is a list of T cell receptor beta chains from one sample in a study of T cells in Graves' hyperthyroidism and ophthalmopathy. TCRdb processed the multiplex PCR reads anew with MiXCR; each CDR3 protein has one entry. The repertoire holds about 330,000 distinct CDR3 sequences, with around 13% as singletons. Specimen: blood. These TCRs come from a woman aged 40 to 49 with Graves' ophthalmopathy. Each CDR3 is given with its conserved first and last residue. Fields, in order: D gene, J gene, clone size, V gene, CDR3 protein. The D gene is left open where the match is weak. Some rows have no size entry. The others give once, few or many, or a class for an expanded clone.

>-|TRBJ1-1|many|TRBV28
CARGNTEAFF
>TRBD1|TRBJ2-7|once|TRBV5-5
CASSRDRGGGYEQYF
>TRBD2|TRBJ2-3|many|TRBV28
CASSGGGQGADTQYF
>-|TRBJ1-1|many|TRBV5-1
CASCVDIRGNTEAFF
>-|TRBJ2-3|-|TRBV2
CASSLMSTDTQYF
>-|TRBJ1-4|many|TRBV25-1
CASSPNGGAKVQKLFF
>TRBD2|TRBJ2-5|-|TRBV12-3/TRBV12-4
CASSRTSGAYQETQYF
>TRBD2|TRBJ2-7|few|TRBV2
CASNAASGEDSYEQYF
>-|TRBJ2-5|-|TRBV27
CASSRQGSLETQYF
>-|TRBJ1-1|-|TRBV5-1
CASSANGVSTEAFF
>TRBD1|TRBJ1-2|few|TRBV6-5
CASSWLQGARGYGYTF
>-|TRBJ2-7|few|TRBV9
CASSVGVGLYEQYF
>-|TRBJ2-7|many|TRBV6-1
CASSLEGNDEQYF
>-|TRBJ1-5|-|TRBV12-3/TRBV12-4
CASSLEGINQPQHF
>TRBD2|TRBJ2-1|-|TRBV5-1
CASSFLAGGSDEQFF
>-|TRBJ2-1|-|TRBV6-9
CASSSLKPGFLSYNEQFF